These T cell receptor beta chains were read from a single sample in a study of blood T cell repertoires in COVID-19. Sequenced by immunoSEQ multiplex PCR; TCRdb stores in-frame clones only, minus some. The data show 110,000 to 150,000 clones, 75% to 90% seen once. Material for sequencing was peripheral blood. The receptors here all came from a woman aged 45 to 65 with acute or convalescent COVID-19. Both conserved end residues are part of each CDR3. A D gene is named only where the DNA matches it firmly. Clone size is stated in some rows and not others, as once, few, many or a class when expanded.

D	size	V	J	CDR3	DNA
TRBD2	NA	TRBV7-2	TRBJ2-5	CASSLAPGGAGETQYF	TGTGCCAGCAGCTTAGCTCCCGGGGGGGCTGGTGAGACCCAGTACTTC
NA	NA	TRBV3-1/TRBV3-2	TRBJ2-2	CASSPSGNTGELFF	TGTGCCAGCAGCCCAAGCGGGAACACCGGGGAGCTGTTTTTT
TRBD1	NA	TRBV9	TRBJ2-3	CASSVEGAGTDTQYF	TGTGCCAGCAGCGTAGAGGGGGCCGGCACAGATACGCAGTATTTT
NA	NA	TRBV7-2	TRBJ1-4	CASSPAGDWTNEKLFF	TGTGCCAGCAGCCCGGCAGGGGATTGGACTAATGAAAAACTGTTTTTT
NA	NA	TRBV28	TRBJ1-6	CASSLPGRPLHF	TGTGCCAGCAGTTTACCAGGGCGGCCCCTCCACTTT
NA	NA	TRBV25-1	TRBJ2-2	CASGMWTANGELFF	TGTGCCAGCGGTATGTGGACAGCAAACGGGGAGCTGTTTTTT
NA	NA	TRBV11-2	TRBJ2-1	CASSPESPIYNEQFF	TGTGCCAGCAGCCCTGAGAGTCCCATATACAATGAGCAGTTCTTC
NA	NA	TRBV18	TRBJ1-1	CASSPPTRSGYEAFF	TGTGCCAGCTCACCACCGACTCGGTCAGGGTATGAAGCTTTCTTT
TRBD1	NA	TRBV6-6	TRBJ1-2	CASSYRAGGSYGYTF	TGTGCCAGCAGTTACCGGGCAGGGGGGAGCTATGGCTACACCTTC
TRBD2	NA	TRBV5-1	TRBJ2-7	CASSLFPSGATSYEQYF	TGCGCCAGCAGCTTGTTTCCTAGCGGGGCGACCTCCTACGAGCAGTACTTC
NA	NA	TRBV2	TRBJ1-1	CASSELGRRTEAFF	TGTGCCAGCAGTGAACTGGGAAGGAGGACTGAAGCTTTCTTT
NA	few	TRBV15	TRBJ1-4	CATSRDRPLEGGLLELFF	TGTGCCACCAGCAGAGATCGCCCCTTAGAAGGGGGTCTTTTAGAACTGTTTTTT
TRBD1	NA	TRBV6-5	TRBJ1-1	CASSQYRGGNTEAFF	TGTGCCAGCAGTCAGTACAGGGGCGGGAACACTGAAGCTTTCTTT
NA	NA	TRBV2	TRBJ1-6	CASSEGVGGGVGSPLHF	TGTGCCAGCAGTGAGGGGGTCGGCGGGGGTGTTGGGTCACCCCTCCACTTT
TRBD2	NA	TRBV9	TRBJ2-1	CASSTTGGPSYGEQFF	TGTGCCAGCAGCACCACGGGGGGACCCTCCTACGGCGAGCAGTTCTTC
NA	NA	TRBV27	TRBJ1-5	CASSLLGGGNQPQHF	TGTGCCAGCAGTTTACTTGGGGGGGGCAATCAGCCCCAGCATTTT
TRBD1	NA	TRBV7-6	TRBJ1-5	CASSLPPPDRDNQPQHF	TGTGCCAGCAGCTTACCCCCCCCCGACAGGGACAATCAGCCCCAGCATTTT
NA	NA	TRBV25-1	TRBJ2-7	CASSEIGESYEQYF	TGTGCCAGCAGTGAGATAGGGGAATCCTACGAGCAGTACTTC
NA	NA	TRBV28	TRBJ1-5	CARDTRGDHQPQHF	TGTGCCAGAGATACCCGGGGGGATCATCAGCCCCAGCATTTT
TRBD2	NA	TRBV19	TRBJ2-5	CASSVAGGQETQYF	TGTGCCAGTAGTGTAGCGGGGGGTCAAGAGACCCAGTACTTC
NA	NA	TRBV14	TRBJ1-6	CASSPYGGSFNSPLHF	TGTGCCAGCAGCCCCTATGGGGGGAGCTTTAATTCACCCCTCCACTTT
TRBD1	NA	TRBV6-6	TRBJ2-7	CASSYGQGGVYEQYF	TGTGCCAGCAGTTATGGACAGGGTGGGGTCTACGAGCAGTACTTC
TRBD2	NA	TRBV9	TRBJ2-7	CASSVASGSVEQYF	TGTGCCAGCAGCGTAGCTAGCGGGAGTGTCGAGCAGTACTTC
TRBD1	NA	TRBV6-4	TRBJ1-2	CASSEGAPNYGYTF	TGTGCCAGCAGCGAGGGGGCCCCTAACTATGGCTACACCTTC
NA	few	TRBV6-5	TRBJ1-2	CASSYTPDYGYTF	TGTGCCAGCAGTTACACCCCGGACTATGGCTACACCTTC
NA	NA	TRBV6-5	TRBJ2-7	CARHNQSYEQYF	TGTGCCAGGCACAACCAGTCCTACGAGCAGTACTTC
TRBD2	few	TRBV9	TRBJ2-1	CASTFGIAGGPIYNEQFF	TGTGCCAGCACTTTCGGGATAGCGGGAGGGCCGATCTACAATGAGCAGTTCTTC
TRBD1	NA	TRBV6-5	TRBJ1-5	CASSPTGGARPQHF	TGTGCCAGCAGTCCAACAGGGGGCGCAAGGCCCCAGCATTTT
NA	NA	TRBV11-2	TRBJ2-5	CASSLGSGETQYF	TGTGCCAGCAGCTTAGGTTCAGGGGAGACCCAGTACTTC
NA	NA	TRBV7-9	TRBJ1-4	CASRSAGQRYEKLFF	TGTGCCAGCAGGTCCGCAGGACAGAGATATGAAAAACTGTTTTTT
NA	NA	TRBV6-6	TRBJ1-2	CASSQKYQQGPYGYTF	TGTGCCAGCAGTCAAAAATACCAACAGGGACCCTATGGCTACACCTTC